This T cell receptor (beta chain) was found in a study of blood T cell repertoires in COVID-19. In the study overall: Material from acute and convalescent COVID-19 was sourced from the United States, Italy and Spain. PBMCs, B-cell-depleted T cells, or T cells provided the cDNA or gDNA that made up the material.

The sample holds a few counts of this clone. Authors' methods: Using reference gene primer amplification, nucleated cell counts were estimated. Generated by immunoSEQ multiplex PCR, the TCRdb table keeps only in-frame clones and is missing some. The DNA was the basis for D and trimming; V, J and clone size are from that table. The sample has around 9,800 clones; approximately 79% are singletons. Sequenced material: peripheral blood. The receptor was derived from a man between 65 and 80 years old with active COVID-19.

The chain's CDR3 is CASSGTGYEQYF. Here the CDR3 DNA reads TGTGCCAGCAGTGGGACAGGGTACGAGCAGTACTTC. This chain uses TRBV2 with TRBJ2-7; 8 positions agree with TRBD1. The CDR3 has 12 amino acids. Germline assignment: CDR1 SNHLY and CDR2 FYNNEI. V was clipped by 4 bases and J by 4 bases; unmatched bases: 0.